The rows below give T cell receptor beta chains drawn from one sample of a study of beta chain features in type 1 diabetes. The protocol was immunoSEQ multiplex PCR, while the TCRdb copy is restricted to in-frame clones and leaves out a portion. This sample has hundreds of thousands of clones, with about 15% found just once. Sequencing was performed on naive CD4+ T cells from blood. The receptor set was obtained from a man aged 18 to 35 with type 1 diabetes. Each CDR3 is given with its conserved first and last residue.

TRBJ1-1 | 12 | TRBV7-9 | CASSSSLGEAFF
TRBJ2-3 | 15 | TRBV28 | CASSLVGGQADTQYF
TRBJ1-2 | 13 | TRBV25-1 | CATWTGTNYGYTF
TRBJ2-1 | 17 | TRBV4-3 | CASSQDLTSGVYNEQFF
TRBJ1-4 | 15 | TRBV5-1 | CASSTSGTANEKLFF
TRBJ2-3 | 15 | TRBV7-9 | CASSSTESGGDTQYF
TRBJ2-7 | 15 | TRBV15 | CATSRDSGATYEQYF
TRBJ1-2 | 15 | TRBV27 | CASSLTGSVDYGYTF
TRBJ1-1 | 11 | TRBV27 | CASSATGVAFF
TRBJ2-3 | 15 | TRBV7-2 | CASSSQGLLADTQYF
TRBJ1-2 | 17 | TRBV7-9 | CASSLVRDSARGDGYTF
TRBJ2-5 | 14 | TRBV29-1 | CSVHRLAGGETQYF
TRBJ2-1 | 16 | TRBV19 | CASSIGSGRLYNEQFF
TRBJ1-1 | 15 | TRBV5-1 | CASSRRTGRDTEAFF
TRBJ2-7 | 12 | TRBV2 | CASSPGGRPRDF
TRBJ2-1 | 17 | TRBV18 | CASSPRSTGGSYNEQFF
TRBJ2-4 | 15 | TRBV28 | CASSFTGNTKNIQYF
TRBJ2-1 | 15 | TRBV27 | CASSLQASSYNEQFF
TRBJ2-1 | 14 | TRBV7-9 | CASSWASGTAEQFF
TRBJ1-1 | 13 | TRBV29-1 | CSVVRGGNTEAFF
TRBJ1-5 | 15 | TRBV18 | CASSPRGYSNQPQHF
TRBJ2-7 | 15 | TRBV7-2 | CASSPRAGGPKAQYF
TRBJ2-5 | 14 | TRBV5-1 | CASSRGLAGETQYF
TRBJ2-1 | 14 | TRBV5-1 | CASSMGQGYNEQFF
TRBJ2-3 | 15 | TRBV7-2 | CASSLAAGGRGTQYF
TRBJ2-3 | 16 | TRBV6-6 | CASSYRQGKSTDTQYF
TRBJ1-1 | 13 | TRBV25-1 | CASSQGRNTEAFF
TRBJ1-6 | 16 | TRBV6-5 | CASSYSEGARGSPLHF
TRBJ2-3 | 13 | TRBV29-1 | CSGGTGGADTQYF
TRBJ1-2 | 11 | TRBV28 | CASSHTYGYTF
TRBJ2-7 | 15 | TRBV6-6 | CASSPAGTGGLEQYF
TRBJ2-3 | 13 | TRBV30 | CAWSRRLPDTQYF
TRBJ2-2 | 18 | TRBV30 | CAWSVRLAGGRSTGELFF
TRBJ1-2 | 14 | TRBV16 | CASSQRGSNYGYTF
TRBJ1-1 | 16 | TRBV28 | CASITGTVYMNTEAFF
TRBJ2-7 | 15 | TRBV18 | CASSFGRGSSYEQYF
TRBJ1-1 | 15 | TRBV28 | CASSPSPTRNTEAFF
TRBJ2-7 | 17 | TRBV27 | CASSLIRLAGETGEQYF
TRBJ2-7 | 17 | TRBV5-8 | CASSWRGGRTISYEQYF
TRBJ1-1 | 12 | TRBV30 | CAWSMRVIEAFF
TRBJ2-1 | 16 | TRBV7-9 | CASSARLAKIGGEQFF
TRBJ2-7 | 13 | TRBV5-6 | CASSLRGHYEQYF
TRBJ1-6 | 14 | TRBV19 | CASSITGYNSPLHF
TRBJ2-2 | 12 | TRBV10-3 | CAISIQTGELFF
TRBJ1-5 | 13 | TRBV28 | CASTWGQAQPQHF
TRBJ2-3 | 17 | TRBV18 | CASSPRLVGGSTDTQYF
TRBJ2-7 | 13 | TRBV2 | CARPRKGIYEQYF